Each of the 10 T cell receptor beta chains below was sequenced from the same sample in a study of blood T cell repertoires in COVID-19. Data came from immunoSEQ multiplex PCR; TCRdb stores just in-frame clones and leaves some out. Of about 110,000 clones in the sample, about two thirds were seen once. Sequenced input: peripheral blood. The receptors were sampled from a woman aged 40 to 49 with acute or convalescent COVID-19.

V is TRBV28 and J is TRBJ2-1; 8 nucleotides match TRBD2. The CDR3 is 15 residues long. Germline V gene lookup returns CDR1 MDHEN and CDR2 SYDVKM. V trimming: 2 bases; J trimming: 3 bases; junction bases outside the gene matches: 3. CDR3 residues: CASSLTGGDYNEQFF. DNA of the CDR3: TGTGCCAGCAGTTTAACCGGGGGGGACTACAATGAGCAGTTCTTC.

The rearrangement links TRBV28 to TRBJ1-2; TRBD1 matches at 8 bases. From germline, CDR1 is MDHEN and CDR2 SYDVKM. The V segment lost 3 bases and the J segment 4 bases; nucleotides outside the gene matches: 16. The CDR3 runs to 18 residues. The CDR3 sequence is CASSLFTTGTGPIYGYTF. The CDR3, as DNA: TGTGCCAGCAGTTTGTTTACCACGGGGACAGGCCCAATCTATGGCTACACCTTC.

Concerning this clone: The junction does not match germline at one end; this may be a read error. The chain employs TRBV11-2 and TRBJ2-7, with TRBD1 as a possible D gene (5 bases). There are 14 residues in the CDR3. Per germline, CDR1 SGHAT and CDR2 FQNNGV. The CDR3 DNA reads as TGTGCCAGCAGCCTAGAGGTGGGGCTGGGGGAGCAGTACTTC. Residues: CASSLEVGLGEQYF. Full variable domain (remainder filled in from reference TRBV11-2 and TRBJ2-7): EAGVAQSPRYKIIEKRQSVAFWCNPISGHATLYWYQQILGQGPKLLIQFQNNGVVDDSQLPKDRFSAERLKGVDSTLKIQPAKLEDSAVYLCASSLEVGLGEQYFGPGTRLTVT.

The chain recombines TRBV6-5 with TRBJ2-1; 8 nucleotides agree with TRBD2. The V segment lost 10 bases and the J segment 2 bases; nucleotides outside the gene matches: 7. The CDR3 is made up of 14 amino acids. Germline V CDR1 and CDR2: MNHEY, SVGAGI. The CDR3 DNA sequence: TGTGCCACCTTAGCGGGGAGGGCCTACAATGAGCAGTTCTTC. Protein product: CATLAGRAYNEQFF.

J is TRBJ2-3 and V is TRBV7-3, with D possibly matching TRBD2 (5 bases). Germline V gives CDR1 SGHTA, CDR2 FQGTGA. The CDR3 has 17 residues. Trimming cost V 5 bases and J 0 bases, with 18 bases left between them. The CDR3 is CASSPNSGGRSTDTQYF. CDR3 nucleotide sequence: TGTGCCAGCAGCCCTAATTCAGGCGGGCGAAGCACAGATACGCAGTATTTT.

The V call is TRBV6-2 or TRBV6-3, the J call TRBJ1-5; 9 bases agree with TRBD1. CDR3 length equals 18 residues. In germline, CDR1 is MNHEY, CDR2 SVGEGT. V lost 4 bases and J lost 0; bases outside the gene matches: 10. CDR3: CASSFYPGQGDSNQPQHF. In DNA, the CDR3 is TGTGCCAGCAGTTTCTACCCGGGACAGGGCGATAGCAATCAGCCCCAGCATTTT.

The chain combines TRBV7-3 with TRBJ2-1; TRBD2 matches 8 bases. Per germline, CDR1 SGHTA and CDR2 FQGTGA. The J segment lost 4 bases and the V segment lost 5 bases, leaving 7 bases of the junction unmatched. This CDR3 has 15 amino acids. DNA for the CDR3: TGTGCCAGCAGCCGTAGCGGGGATCAATACAATGAGCAGTTCTTC. Residues: CASSRSGDQYNEQFF.

This clone occurred once. The V call is TRBV7-2, the J call TRBJ2-1; a possible D gene is TRBD2 (6 bases). The CDR3 covers 16 residues. Germline V lookup: CDR1 SGHTA, CDR2 FQGNSA. Trimming left V 4 bases short and J 5 bases short, with 18 bases between. The CDR3 spells CASSSQVGDFDNEQFF. CDR3 coding DNA: TGTGCCAGCAGCTCCCAAGTGGGGGACTTTGACAATGAGCAGTTCTTC. Drawing the rest from reference TRBV7-2 and TRBJ2-1, the complete variable domain is GAGVSQSPSNKVTEKGKDVELRCDPISGHTALYWYRQSLGQGLEFLIYFQGNSAPDKSGLPSDRFSAERTGGSVSTLTIQRTQQEDSAVYLCASSSQVGDFDNEQFFGPGTRLTVL.

The gene calls are TRBV27 and TRBJ2-1; D unclear. The germline gives CDR1 MNHEY, CDR2 SMNVEV (reference sequence). V gave up 4 bases and J gave up 12 bases, with 13 bases separating them. The length of the CDR3 is 12 residues. The CDR3 reads CASSSQGAWQFF. In nucleotides, the CDR3 is TGTGCCAGCAGTTCACAAGGAGCCTGGCAGTTCTTC.

The chain employs TRBV5-4 and TRBJ2-3, with 7 nucleotides matching TRBD2. The CDR3 totals 16 residues. Per the germline V gene, CDR1 is SGHNT and CDR2 is YYREEE (reference sequence). Trimming cost V 4 bases and J 0 bases; bases outside gene matches: 8. CDR3 nucleotide sequence: TGTGCCAGCAGCGTAGACGGGGGGACTAGCACAGATACGCAGTATTTT. Residues: CASSVDGGTSTDTQYF.